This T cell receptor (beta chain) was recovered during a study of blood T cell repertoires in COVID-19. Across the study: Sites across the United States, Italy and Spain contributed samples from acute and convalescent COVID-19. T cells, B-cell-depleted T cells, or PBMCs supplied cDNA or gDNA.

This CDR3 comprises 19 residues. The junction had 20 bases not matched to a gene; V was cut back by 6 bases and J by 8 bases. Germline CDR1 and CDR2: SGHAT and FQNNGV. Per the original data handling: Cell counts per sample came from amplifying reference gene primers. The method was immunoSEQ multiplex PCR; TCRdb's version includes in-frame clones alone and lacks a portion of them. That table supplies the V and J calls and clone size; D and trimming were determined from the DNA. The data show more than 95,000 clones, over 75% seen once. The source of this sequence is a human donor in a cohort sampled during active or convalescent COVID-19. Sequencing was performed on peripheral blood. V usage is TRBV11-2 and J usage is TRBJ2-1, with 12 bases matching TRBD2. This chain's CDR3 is CASSFRTRLAGAMVHEQFF. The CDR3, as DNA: TGTGCCAGCAGTTTTCGGACGCGACTAGCGGGGGCAATGGTGCATGAGCAGTTCTTC.